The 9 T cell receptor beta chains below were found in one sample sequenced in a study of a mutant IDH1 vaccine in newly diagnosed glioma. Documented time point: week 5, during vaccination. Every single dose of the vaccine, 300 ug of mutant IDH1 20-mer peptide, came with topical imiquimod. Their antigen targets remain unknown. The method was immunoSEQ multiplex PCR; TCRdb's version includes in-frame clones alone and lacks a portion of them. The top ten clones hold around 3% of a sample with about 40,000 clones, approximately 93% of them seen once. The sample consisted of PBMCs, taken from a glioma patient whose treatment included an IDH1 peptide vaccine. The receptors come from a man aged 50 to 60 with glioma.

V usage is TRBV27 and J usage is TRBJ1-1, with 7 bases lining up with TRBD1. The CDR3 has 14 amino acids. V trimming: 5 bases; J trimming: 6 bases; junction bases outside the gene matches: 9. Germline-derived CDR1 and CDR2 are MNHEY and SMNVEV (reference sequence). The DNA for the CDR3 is TGTGCCAGCAGTATCGAGACAGGGCTTGCTGAAGCTTTCTTT. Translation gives CASSIETGLAEAFF.

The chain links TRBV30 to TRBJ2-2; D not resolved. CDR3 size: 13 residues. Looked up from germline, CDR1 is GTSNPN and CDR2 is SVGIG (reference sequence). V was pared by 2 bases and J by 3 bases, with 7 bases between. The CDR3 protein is CAWSKPYTGELFF. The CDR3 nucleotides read TGTGCCTGGAGTAAGCCTTACACCGGGGAGCTGTTTTTT.

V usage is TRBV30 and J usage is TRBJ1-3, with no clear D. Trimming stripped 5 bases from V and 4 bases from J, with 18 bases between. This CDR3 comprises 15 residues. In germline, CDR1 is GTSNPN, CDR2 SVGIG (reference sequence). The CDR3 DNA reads TGTGCCTGGGGTGGCGGCTTGGCCCTCGGAAACACCATATATTTT. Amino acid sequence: CAWGGGLALGNTIYF.

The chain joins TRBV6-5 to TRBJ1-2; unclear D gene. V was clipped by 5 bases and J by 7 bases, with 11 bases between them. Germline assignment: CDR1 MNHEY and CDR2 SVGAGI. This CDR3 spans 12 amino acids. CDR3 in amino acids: CASSRGMSGYTF. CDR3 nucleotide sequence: TGTGCCAGCAGTAGAGGGATGAGTGGCTACACCTTC.

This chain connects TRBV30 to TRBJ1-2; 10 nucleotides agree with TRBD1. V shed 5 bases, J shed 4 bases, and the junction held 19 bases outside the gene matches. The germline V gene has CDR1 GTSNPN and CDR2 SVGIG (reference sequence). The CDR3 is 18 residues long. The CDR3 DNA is TGTGCCTGGGGACCATACTCCTGGACAGGGGGGAGTTTCTATGGCTACACCTTC. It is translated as CAWGPYSWTGGSFYGYTF.

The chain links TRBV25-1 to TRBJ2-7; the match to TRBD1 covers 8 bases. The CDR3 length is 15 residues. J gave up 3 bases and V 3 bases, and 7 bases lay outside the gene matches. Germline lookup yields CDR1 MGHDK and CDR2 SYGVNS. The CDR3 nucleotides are TGTGCCAGCAGTGAGGGGAACAGGGGGGTCTACGAGCAGTACTTC. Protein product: CASSEGNRGVYEQYF.

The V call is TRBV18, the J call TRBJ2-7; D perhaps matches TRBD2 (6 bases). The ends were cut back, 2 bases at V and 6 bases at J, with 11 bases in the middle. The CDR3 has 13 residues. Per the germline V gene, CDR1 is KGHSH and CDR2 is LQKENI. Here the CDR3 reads CASSPGGLAEQYF. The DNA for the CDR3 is TGTGCCAGCTCACCAGGGGGGTTAGCCGAGCAGTACTTC.

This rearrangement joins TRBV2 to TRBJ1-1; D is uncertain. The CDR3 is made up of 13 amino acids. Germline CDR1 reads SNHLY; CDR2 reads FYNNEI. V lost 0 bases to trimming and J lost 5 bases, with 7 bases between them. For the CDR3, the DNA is TGTGCCAGCAGTGAAGCGGCCAGGACTGAAGCTTTCTTT. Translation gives CASSEAARTEAFF. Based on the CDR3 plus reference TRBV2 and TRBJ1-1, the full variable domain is EPEVTQTPSHQVTQMGQEVILRCVPISNHLYFYWYRQILGQKVEFLVSFYNNEISEKSEIFDDQFSVERPDGSNFTLKIRSTKLEDSAMYFCASSEAARTEAFFGQGTRLTVV.

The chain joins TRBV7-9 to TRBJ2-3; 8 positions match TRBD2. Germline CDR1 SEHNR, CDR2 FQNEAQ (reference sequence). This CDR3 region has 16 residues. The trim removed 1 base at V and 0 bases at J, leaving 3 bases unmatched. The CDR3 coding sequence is TGTGCCAGCAGCTTAGGGTCTAGCGGGAGCACAGATACGCAGTATTTT. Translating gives CASSLGSSGSTDTQYF.